This T cell receptor (beta chain) was recovered during a study of blood T cell repertoires in COVID-19. Whole-study context: Both acute and convalescent COVID-19 samples were obtained from the United States, Italy and Spain. From T cells, B-cell-depleted T cells, or PBMCs came the material, which was cDNA or gDNA.

Looked up from germline, CDR1 is SGHVS and CDR2 is FQNEAQ. There are 19 residues in the CDR3. Trimming pared 9 bases from V and 4 bases from J, leaving 34 bases between. In the study's own analysis: Amplification of reference gene primers provided the estimated nucleated cell counts. Clones were read by immunoSEQ multiplex PCR, and TCRdb kept only the in-frame ones, dropping some. The DNA was the basis for D and trimming; V, J and clone size are from that table. The sample has about 54,000 clones, about four fifths seen once. Sequencing was done on a sample of peripheral blood. The V and J genes are TRBV7-8 and TRBJ2-7; TRBD1 is a possible D gene (6 bases). The sequence derives from a woman aged 55 to 70 with acute or convalescent COVID-19. The CDR3 bases are TGTGCCAGTGAGTCACCAGGACAGTCGCAGATTTCTACACATTACGAGCAGTACTTC. It specifies CASESPGQSQISTHYEQYF.